These T cell receptor beta chains were read from a single sample in a study of cytomegalovirus exposure and HLA in healthy donors. Produced via immunoSEQ multiplex PCR; TCRdb's table is partial and in-frame only. The table records 150,000 to 200,000 clones, 55% to 65% of them present only once. The specimen sequenced was PBMCs. The receptors were sampled from a man aged 35 to 55 in good health and CMV-seronegative. Both conserved end residues are trimmed from each CDR3.

v_call cdr3_aa
TRBV7-8 ASKPNGAYNSPLH
TRBV9 ASSVATMASGDTGELF
TRBV6-1 ASSEELGGRSYNSPLH
TRBV2 ASSAQSRANEKLF
TRBV7-9 ASSFLSQSQETQY
TRBV18 ASSTTGERYEQY
TRBV19 ASNDRGGNQPQH
TRBV4-1 ASSQVGTSSPTDTQY
TRBV19 ASSISASSYNEQF
TRBV7-2 ASSPDRYRMAYEQY
TRBV28 ASHGQIGNQPQH
TRBV15 ATSRKRDSTYEQY
TRBV27 ASSLSRDSNQPQH
TRBV5-8 ASSQQGVSGNTIY
TRBV9 ASSVRTSGYNEQF
TRBV7-9 ASSYGLAGGFGNEQF
TRBV11-2 ASSLLADTQY
TRBV28 ASSQSLYGYT
TRBV5-1 ASSNRDTNMNTEAF